These T cell receptor beta chains were read from a single sample in a study of early T cells in non-severe SARS-CoV-2 infection. TCRdb re-called the 5' RACE reads through MiXCR, storing one row per CDR3 protein. Among about 48,000 distinct CDR3 sequences listed, approximately 9.8% were seen once. Sequences were obtained from whole blood. The receptors come from an adult who was a healthcare worker with PCR-confirmed SARS-CoV-2 infection or an uninfected control (not recorded which). Both conserved end residues are part of each CDR3. A D gene is named only where the DNA matches it firmly. Size is omitted from some rows. Given values are once, few, many or a class for expanded clones.

v_call	j_call	clone_size	d_call	cdr3_nt	cdr3_aa
TRBV7-8	TRBJ2-1	few	-	TGTGCCAGCAGCGGGAGCGGGTATGAGCAGTTCTTC	CASSGSGYEQFF
TRBV5-1	TRBJ2-3	many	-	TGCGCCAGCAGCCCCGGGAATGTGGGGACAGATACGCAGTATTTT	CASSPGNVGTDTQYF
TRBV6-5	TRBJ2-6	many	TRBD2	TGTGCCAGCAGCCCCCAGGGCGGGGGGAGCTCTGGGGCCAACGTCCTGACTTTC	CASSPQGGGSSGANVLTF
TRBV29-1	TRBJ1-1	many	TRBD1	TGCAGCGTACGCCAGGGGGGGAACACTGAAGCTTTCTTT	CSVRQGGNTEAFF
TRBV12-3/TRBV12-4	TRBJ2-3	-	TRBD1	TGTGCCAGCAGCCCCTTCGGACAGGCAAGGACAGATACGCAGTATTTT	CASSPFGQARTDTQYF
TRBV20-1	TRBJ2-5	-	TRBD2	TGCAGTGCTAGCCCACTAGCGGGAGGGCCTGCGGAGACCCAGTACTTC	CSASPLAGGPAETQYF
TRBV28	TRBJ2-1	-	TRBD2	TGTGCCAGCATCGTTACACCGGGACTATCCTACAATGAGCAGTTCTTC	CASIVTPGLSYNEQFF
TRBV10-1	TRBJ2-6	many	-	TGCGCCAGCAGTGGAACCGGGACGGAGGCCAACGTCCTGACTTTC	CASSGTGTEANVLTF
TRBV11-2	TRBJ2-1	-	-	TGTGCCAGCAGCTTCAGTCAGCGACCCTACAATGAGCAGTTCTTC	CASSFSQRPYNEQFF
TRBV18	TRBJ2-2	few	TRBD1	TGTGCCAGCTCACCAAACCCCGGGACAGGGGTTACCGGGGAGCTGTTTTTT	CASSPNPGTGVTGELFF
TRBV9	TRBJ2-1	few	-	TGTGCCAGCAGCTCAAGCCCAACGGTGAACAATGAGCAGTTCTTC	CASSSSPTVNNEQFF
TRBV27	TRBJ2-1	-	-	TGTGCCAGCAGTTGGGGGGATGAGCAGTTCTTC	CASSWGDEQFF
TRBV12-3/TRBV12-4	TRBJ1-6	many	-	TGTGCCAGCAGTTTCGAGGGAGAGTCACCCCTCCACTTT	CASSFEGESPLHF
TRBV18	TRBJ2-5	many	-	TGTGCCAGCTCACCTAGGACAGACTACCAAGAGACCCAGTACTTC	CASSPRTDYQETQYF
TRBV20-1	TRBJ2-7	many	-	TGCAGTGCTAGAGATAGAACAGTCCTCTCCTACGAGCAGTACTTC	CSARDRTVLSYEQYF
TRBV3-1	TRBJ2-6	many	-	TGTGCCAGCAGCCAAGGCGGTACGTCTGGGGCCAACGTCCTGACTTTC	CASSQGGTSGANVLTF
TRBV14	TRBJ2-5	few	-	TGTGCCAGCGGACCATCAGCGTACCAAGAGACCCAGTACTTC	CASGPSAYQETQYF
TRBV7-9	TRBJ2-5	many	-	TGTGCCAGCAGCTTAGGATCACAAGAGACCCAGTACTTC	CASSLGSQETQYF
TRBV6-4	TRBJ2-1	many	-	TGTGCCAGCAGTGACTCTTTCAATGAGCAGTTCTTC	CASSDSFNEQFF
TRBV19	TRBJ1-1	few	TRBD1	TGTGCCAGTAACCCTGGGACAGGGAGGCCGAACACTGAAGCTTTCTTT	CASNPGTGRPNTEAFF
TRBV10-2	TRBJ1-4	many	-	TGCGCCAGCAGGAGTGAGGAGACTAATGAAAAACTGTTTTTT	CASRSEETNEKLFF
TRBV7-2	TRBJ2-7	-	TRBD1	TGTGCCAGCAGCGCACAGGGGGCTAAGTACGAGCAGTACTTC	CASSAQGAKYEQYF
TRBV28	TRBJ2-3	many	-	TGTGCCAGCAGTTTTGGCGGCACAGATACGCAGTATTTT	CASSFGGTDTQYF
TRBV5-1	TRBJ2-3	-	-	TGCGCCAGCATCGACTACATAAGAAGCACAGATACGCAGTATTTT	CASIDYIRSTDTQYF
TRBV5-1	TRBJ2-1	-	TRBD2	TGCGCCAGCAGCTTCGGGACTAGCGGGAGACAAAATGAGCAGTTCTTC	CASSFGTSGRQNEQFF
TRBV28	TRBJ1-5	many	-	TGTGCCAGCAGTTTATCTCCTTTGGGTCAGCCCCAGCATTTT	CASSLSPLGQPQHF
TRBV28	TRBJ2-3	-	TRBD2	TGTGCCAGCGGAACTAGCGCCCCTCAAAGAGATACGCAGTATTTT	CASGTSAPQRDTQYF
TRBV3-1	TRBJ1-2	many	TRBD1	TGTGCCAGCAGCCCCGCCGGGACAGGTAGCGGCTACACCTTC	CASSPAGTGSGYTF
TRBV5-1	TRBJ2-7	few	TRBD2	TGCGCCAGCAGCTGGGGACTAGCGGGAGGAGGTGAGCAGTACTTC	CASSWGLAGGGEQYF
TRBV21-1	TRBJ1-4	-	-	TGTGCCAGCAGCAAACGGACCAGGGAGGCTGAAAAACTGTTTTTT	CASSKRTREAEKLFF
TRBV2	TRBJ2-3	-	-	TGTGCCAGCAGTGAAGGGCCCCTCACAGATACGCAGTATTTT	CASSEGPLTDTQYF
TRBV11-2	TRBJ2-7	-	-	TGTGCCAGCAGCTTAGATCGTGACGTGGCTAGCGTATACTACGAGCAGTACTTC	CASSLDRDVASVYYEQYF
TRBV30	TRBJ1-4	few	TRBD1	TGTGCCTGGAGTCCACAGGGGACTTATGAAAAACTGTTTTTT	CAWSPQGTYEKLFF
TRBV18	TRBJ1-6	many	-	TGTGCCAGCTCACCGCTCGACAGCACTGCTCCCAATTCACCCCTCCACTTT	CASSPLDSTAPNSPLHF
TRBV20-1	TRBJ2-7	many	-	TGCAGTGCTAGAGAGGGGAGGCAGAGCTCCTACGAGCAGTACTTC	CSAREGRQSSYEQYF
TRBV2	TRBJ2-1	many	-	TGTGCCAGCAGTGAAGACTTGACTAGAAATGAGCAGTTCTTC	CASSEDLTRNEQFF
TRBV7-6	TRBJ2-1	many	TRBD2	TGTGCCAGCAGCCCTTCTAGCGGGAGGTACAATGAGCAGTTCTTC	CASSPSSGRYNEQFF
TRBV30	TRBJ1-5	many	-	TGTGCCTGGAGGGCGACATTTAATCAGCCCCAGCATTTT	CAWRATFNQPQHF
TRBV3-1	TRBJ1-6	many	-	TGTGCCAGCAGCCAAGGGCGTTCACCCCTCCACTTT	CASSQGRSPLHF
TRBV9	TRBJ2-2	many	TRBD2	TGTGCCAGCAACGCGAGTCCGGGACTAGCGGGTAGGAACACCGGGGAGCTGTTTTTT	CASNASPGLAGRNTGELFF
TRBV19	TRBJ2-7	many	-	TGTGCCAGTAGTCCCGGAGGGACACGGTCCTACGAGCAGTACTTC	CASSPGGTRSYEQYF
TRBV3-1	TRBJ2-7	many	-	TGTGCCAGCAGCCAAGGGGCCGGAACCTACGAGCAGTACTTC	CASSQGAGTYEQYF
TRBV7-8	TRBJ2-1	-	TRBD1	TGTGCCAGCAGCTCGACCGGGACAGTCAATGAGCAGTTCTTC	CASSSTGTVNEQFF
TRBV6-2/TRBV6-3	TRBJ2-3	many	TRBD2	TGTGCCAGCAGTAATCTAGCGGGAGAAGGTACAGATACGCAGTATTTT	CASSNLAGEGTDTQYF
TRBV4-2	TRBJ1-5	-	-	TGTGCCAGCAGCCAAGATCTGGGGGCAAGGCAGCCCCAGCATTTT	CASSQDLGARQPQHF
TRBV11-2	TRBJ2-7	many	TRBD2	TGTGCCAGCAGCCTCAAGGGGAGGGGCTACGAGCAGTACTTC	CASSLKGRGYEQYF
TRBV9	TRBJ1-6	many	TRBD1	TGTGCCAGCAGCGCTGGGACAGACCAGCTTTCACCCCTCCACTTT	CASSAGTDQLSPLHF
TRBV6-6	TRBJ2-7	-	-	TGTGCCAGCAGTACACAGATCTACGAGCAGTACTTC	CASSTQIYEQYF
TRBV12-3/TRBV12-4	TRBJ1-1	many	-	TGTGCCAGCACCCTACAGGTGTACACTGAAGCTTTCTTT	CASTLQVYTEAFF
TRBV5-1	TRBJ2-3	many	-	TGCGCCAGCAGCTTGGCCGGAGATACGCAGTATTTT	CASSLAGDTQYF
TRBV7-9	TRBJ2-7	-	-	TGTGCCAGCAGCTTCACTGAAACCTCCTACGAGCAGTACTTC	CASSFTETSYEQYF